The clone carrying this T cell receptor beta chain was detected only a few times. Semi-nested PCR with Nested Universal Primer A followed constant-region reverse priming of full-length variable regions. One entry per CDR3 protein, called by TCRdb with MiXCR from the 5' RACE reads. The repertoire has about 46,000 distinct CDR3 sequences, roughly 30% of them found once; the top ten carry 2% to 2.5%. The CDR3 consists of 15 residues. Losses at the gene ends were 6 bases for V and 2 bases for J; bases not matched to a gene: 12. Germline V lookup: CDR1 DFQATT, CDR2 SNEGSKA (reference sequence). The J gene is TRBJ2-7, the V gene TRBV20-1; 8 nucleotides agree with TRBD1. The sequenced sample consisted of naive CD4+ T cells sorted from blood. Specified subset: naive CD4+ T cells, CD4+CD45RA+CD25-. This receptor was taken from a female donor with breast cancer. The CDR3 is CSARDGQGPAYEQYF. The CDR3 coding sequence is TGCAGTGCCCGAGACGGACAGGGACCAGCCTACGAGCAGTACTTC.